Sequencing of this TCR beta chain was carried out in a study of cytomegalovirus exposure and HLA in healthy donors (dated by TCRdb to between 2016 and 2019). Describing the broader study: In an earlier analysis of roughly 590 of the donors, 276 Gb of sequence data and 117 million unique TCR beta sequences from about 179 million T cells were reported. The study used immunosequencing to profile the T cell repertoires of more than 650 subjects and linked those repertoires to cytomegalovirus serostatus. Class I and class II HLA loci were covered by the typing at four-digit resolution. In the later analysis, no new phenotypic data were used to find candidate immune exposures; instead, reliance was placed on TCR beta sequences and their occurrence across donors. In addition to the first cohort of 666 subjects, a separate validation cohort of about 120 different subjects was used. Donor age, sex, ethnicity and CMV serostatus were compiled together with the repertoire data. Among the approximately 400 genotyped donors, around 79% belonged to the genetic ancestry cluster associated with self-reported Caucasian donors. To study patterns of TCR occurrence, a later analysis re-analyzed previously published TCR beta repertoires from around 670 donors and added high-resolution HLA genotyping. About five DR-DQ haplotypes were handled as single units for association and clustering because linkage in the cohort was strong. To predict cytomegalovirus infection status, the study combined high-throughput TCR immunosequencing, statistical association of individual TCRs with disease status, and machine learning. Typing coverage differed by locus: A, B, C, DRB1 and DQB1 were typed in roughly 629-630 donors, DQA1 in roughly 510, DPA1 in over 600, and DPB1 in 472. Across about 370 genotyped donors of the cohort, an average of about 220,000 unique TCR beta nucleotide sequences per donor were sequenced, and approximately 17% of those sequences were non-productive. To decide whether each TCR beta V gene segment behaved as functional or pseudogenic, an earlier analysis of several hundred of the donors relied on high-throughput TCR beta sequencing. An early release that covered approximately 600 HLA-typed donors contained approximately 320 gigabases of sequencing data and about 84 million unique TCR sequences. Genome-wide SNP genotypes for about three fifths of the 666 donors were used in a later genetic analysis, which treated that subset as a discovery cohort. The study aimed to test whether cataloging public T cell receptors could reveal signatures of past pathogen exposure. All discovery cohort repertoires had been generated on a single sequencing platform.

General findings and caveats noted by the study authors: Across donors, most TCR sequences were observed very rarely, whereas some public TCRs were present in many individuals. A total of some 180 TCR beta chains were listed by the study as associated with cytomegalovirus. Three of the identified cytomegalovirus-associated TCR beta chains were confirmed in vitro to be specific for cytomegalovirus antigens. Broadly in line with IMGT annotations, most TCR beta V segments showed up in productive rearrangements about 87% or about 30% of the time in an earlier analysis of approximately 640 of the donors. Over 15 rarely observed V segments, including chromosome 9 orphons, were excluded from the earlier analysis of about 610 of the donors because counts were too low. A cluster of highly shared sequence variants was judged likely to be a technical artifact of the sequencing pipeline. When HLA alleles, especially DR and DQ, strongly co-occurred, attributing TCR associations to individual alleles was difficult. In a later analysis, HLA-associated TCR beta chains showed more clonal expansion and lower generation probabilities than non-associated chains that were equally common. According to a later analysis, most CMV-associated TCR beta chains appeared to be HLA-restricted, and the HLA associations seemed to be driven largely by CMV exposure. In a later genetic analysis, a missense DCLRE1C variant was associated with V-gene and J-gene trimming of TCR beta chains, and the association was replicated in an independent cohort. A later genetic analysis reported fewer N-insertions in productive TCRs among donors in an Asian-associated ancestry cluster than the roughly 700-donor mean. It was suggested by the authors that the approach could potentially be generalized to other disease states and immunological phenotypes. At a false discovery rate of 0.05, a later analysis linked roughly 17,000 TCR beta sequences to specific HLA alleles. A further reported finding was that TCR beta sequences accurately predicted the HLA-A and HLA-B alleles for most subjects in the first cohort. The classifier was reported to diagnose cytomegalovirus status with high specificity and sensitivity in both the original and validation cohorts. The 87-base-pair reads could not distinguish some IMGT-functional V segments, including TRBV6-2 and TRBV6-3, so those segments were excluded. In a later analysis, the rate of TCR association differed among HLA loci, with DRB1 alleles having the most associated TCRs and HLA-C alleles having the fewest. Linkage disequilibrium might explain the correlated functional status among segregating V segments, but an unknown experimental factor could not be ruled out. Presence/absence analyses assumed roughly uniform sequencing depth across donors, an assumption that may not hold. A later analysis reported that several top co-occurrence clusters appeared linked to parvovirus B19, influenza, CMV and Epstein-Barr virus. In this cohort, only TCR beta chains were sequenced, and detectable features were limited by the absence of alpha or paired-chain data. Because some donors lacked HLA typing at each locus, the association tests relied only on the typed subset. CMV serostatus was the only immune exposure information available for the cohort.

This clone was observed a handful of times. Its antigen is unknown. No per-base quality is available; no much larger clone lies one base away. The receptor library was made with the immunoSEQ multiplex PCR assay. For the multiplex PCR, a mixture combining 60 forward primers for TCR Vbeta segments and 13 reverse primers for TCR Jbeta segments was used. A multiplex PCR assay on genomic DNA amplified the CDR3 region of rearranged TCR beta genes. On the Illumina HiSeq System, the amplified TCR beta libraries were sequenced as 87-base-pair reads. The study's processing was this. Across the 640 or so repertoires, a later analysis counted 78 million or so unique TCR beta chains, some 11 million of which were shared by at least two donors. Raw reads were error-corrected and collapsed into unique sequences with a nearest-neighbor algorithm that merged closely related sequences to remove PCR and sequencing errors. V, D and J gene segments were assigned by aligning CDR3 sequences to IMGT reference sequences. For a sequence to be retained, at least a six-nucleotide match to both a V gene segment and a J gene segment was required. Rearrangements were called productive when the CDR3 lacked stop codons and stayed in frame with V and J; all others were non-productive. Following IMGT convention, CDR3 was defined as the stretch from the second conserved V-encoded cysteine up to the conserved J-encoded phenylalanine. In an earlier analysis of 587 of the donors, sequences lacking an unambiguous match to a single V gene segment were excluded. In an earlier analysis of approximately 590 of the donors, V segments were called functional above 56.7% productive rearrangements and were called segregating when the between-donor standard deviation exceeded 5%. To diagnose cytomegalovirus status from the catalog of TCR beta chain sequences, a statistical classification framework was built. V and J gene assignment, in a later analysis, came from comparing TCR nucleotide sequences with IMGT/GENE-DB human TR gene sequences. In a later analysis, CDR3 sequences and most-parsimonious VDJ recombination scenarios were assigned using the TCRdist pipeline. In a later analysis, each TCR beta chain was defined by its CDR3 amino acid sequence together with its V-gene family, and reads lacking a unique V-gene family were excluded. As a way to deal with suspected cross-contamination and a sequencing artifact, a later analysis dropped approximately 570 nucleotide sequences that were highly shared and had low generation probability. A later analysis calculated a clonal expansion index for each public chain from normalized within-repertoire ranks of inferred template counts. A later analysis computed generation probabilities with a VDJ recombination model fitted to out-of-frame rearrangements, and checked the results against IGoR. A later analysis scored TCR-TCR, TCR-HLA and TCR-CMV co-occurrence with hypergeometric tests, applying a repertoire-size bias correction to TCR pairs. A later analysis estimated false discovery rates by permuting HLA or CMV assignments 20 times. In a later analysis, co-occurring TCRs were grouped using DBSCAN, and TCRdist sequence similarity was added for clustering within HLA-allele-positive subsets. Co-occurrence clustering excluded repertoires with fewer than 30,000 or more than 120,000 public chains, plus five with anomalous nucleotide sharing. The table comes from immuneACCESS by way of TCRdb, which keeps in-frame sequences with V and J called. Part of the clones is missing from these tables; in studies checked, under half for an unresolved V gene and the rest for unknown reasons. V and J calls and clone size are copied from that table; D and trimming were computed from the DNA. For this sample the table gives about 150,000 clones, of which approximately 74% were detected only once. The top ten clones comprise approximately 2.6% of the sample.

The cohort comprised several hundred healthy bone marrow donors. All cohort members were sampled while nominally healthy, although unrecorded immune exposures were likely present. The donor tested CMV seronegative, placing the donor among the 352 seronegative members of the cohort. A peripheral blood sample was collected from each donor, and TCR beta sequencing was performed on peripheral blood mononuclear cells. Genomic DNA was extracted from the blood cell samples with the Qiagen DNeasy Blood Extraction Kit. V and J lose 6 bases and 8 bases, and a span of 14 bases separates them. CDR1 and CDR2 are read off the germline V gene (reference sequence) as MNHEY and SMNVEV. Spanning cysteine to phenylalanine, the CDR3 consists of 14 amino acids. The read is trimmed to its CDR3 DNA, 42 bases read in frame from base 1.

The chain uses TRBV27 and TRBJ1-6; the D gene remains uncertain. The TCR originated in a man aged 18-30 years in good health and CMV-seronegative. Source material: PBMCs. Here is the DNA: TGTGCCAGCAGCGCAGATCAATTCTATTCACCCCTCCACTTT. This gives the protein CASSADQFYSPLHF.